This TCR beta chain was observed in a study of identifying expanded T cells in peripheral blood (dated by TCRdb to between 2018 and 2021). With respect to the entire study: Technical replicates were generated by sequencing separate aliquots of the same genomic DNA pool, with four replicates compared pairwise. Overall study outcomes, separate from this receptor: The beta-binomial model significantly reduced the number of clones called differentially abundant and the false-positive rate across all healthy-donor time intervals. Approximately 1.2 differentially abundant clones were flagged by the binomial model between technical replicates, whereas about 16 and 20 were flagged over around two weeks and four weeks, respectively. It was expected by the authors that biological variance in healthy repertoires might increase further over much longer intervals, such as months to years. Variance in clone template counts between approximately 2-week samples significantly increased with total template count across all healthy donors.

During the collection period, no immune events, such as infections, were documented for the healthy donors. Healthy-donor blood repertoires served as a training cohort to calibrate time-dependent variance in a beta-binomial model of T-cell clone differential abundance. The training cohort comprised ten or so healthy donors, 3 female and 7 male. Donor ages ranged from roughly 29 to 64 years, with an average of roughly 46 years. Whole blood from each healthy donor was obtained from a commercial supplier and was collected at three time points 2 to 3 weeks apart. Genomic DNA was extracted from unsorted whole blood for immunosequencing. Only one count was recorded for this clone. The specificity of this receptor is unknown. Per-nucleotide qualities are absent, and no much larger clonotype sits a single base away. The germline V gene yields MGHRA for CDR1 and YSYEKL for CDR2. Clipping removes 3 bases from V and 9 bases from J, with 11 as the unmatched junction base count. Reading from cysteine to phenylalanine, the CDR3 counts 15 amino acids. The kept DNA is CDR3 alone, 45 bases in frame from the first base.

The immunoSEQ Assay, which relies on bias-controlled multiplex PCR amplification of genomic DNA, was used to profile TCRbeta CDR3 regions. Per the authors' processing: The absolute abundance of each unique TCRbeta CDR3 region was quantified after sequences were collapsed and filtered. Two models were used to test differential abundance: a binomial model (Fisher-equivalent) and a beta-binomial model that adds time-dependent variance fitted from healthy donors. Clones with fewer than 5 combined templates were excluded, and clones with Benjamini-Hochberg FDR below 0.01 were called differentially abundant. The form v = (b*log(k)+a)^2 was used to model beta-binomial variance as a function of total template count across the two samples. Entries here come from immuneACCESS through TCRdb and include only in-frame sequences with V and J called. Some clones fail to appear in such tables; in the studies checked, an unresolved V gene covers under half of the shortfall, and the cause of the remainder is unknown. D and trimming were read from the DNA, whereas the V and J calls and clone size are those reported in that table. Recorded for this sample are under 130,000 clones; more than 85% of them occurred a single time. In total, the top ten clones hold around 17% of the sample.

The rearranged chain carries TRBV4-1 and TRBJ1-5, and 7 junction bases match TRBD1. The sample consisted of blood. The sequence came from a person aged 18 to 70 in good health. The CDR3 region reads CASSQSQGGWGPQHF. The nucleotide sequence reads TGCGCCAGCAGCCAGTCCCAGGGGGGTTGGGGGCCCCAGCATTTT.